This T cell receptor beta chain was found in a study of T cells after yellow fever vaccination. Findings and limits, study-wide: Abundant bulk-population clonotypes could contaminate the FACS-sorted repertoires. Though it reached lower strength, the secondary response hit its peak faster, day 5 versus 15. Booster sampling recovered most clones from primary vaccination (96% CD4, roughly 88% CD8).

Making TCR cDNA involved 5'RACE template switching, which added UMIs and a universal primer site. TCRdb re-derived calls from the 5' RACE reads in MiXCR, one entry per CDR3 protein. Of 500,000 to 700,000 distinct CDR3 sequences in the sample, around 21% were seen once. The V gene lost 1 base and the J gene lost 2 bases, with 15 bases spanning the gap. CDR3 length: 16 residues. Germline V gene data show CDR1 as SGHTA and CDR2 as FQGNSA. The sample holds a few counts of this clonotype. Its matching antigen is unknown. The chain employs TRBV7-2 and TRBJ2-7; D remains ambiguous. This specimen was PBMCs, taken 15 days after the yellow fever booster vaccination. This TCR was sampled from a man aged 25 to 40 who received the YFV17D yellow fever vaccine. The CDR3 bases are TGTGCCAGCAGCTTAGTTACGACCGCGCCCCCCTACGAGCAGTACTTC. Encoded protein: CASSLVTTAPPYEQYF.